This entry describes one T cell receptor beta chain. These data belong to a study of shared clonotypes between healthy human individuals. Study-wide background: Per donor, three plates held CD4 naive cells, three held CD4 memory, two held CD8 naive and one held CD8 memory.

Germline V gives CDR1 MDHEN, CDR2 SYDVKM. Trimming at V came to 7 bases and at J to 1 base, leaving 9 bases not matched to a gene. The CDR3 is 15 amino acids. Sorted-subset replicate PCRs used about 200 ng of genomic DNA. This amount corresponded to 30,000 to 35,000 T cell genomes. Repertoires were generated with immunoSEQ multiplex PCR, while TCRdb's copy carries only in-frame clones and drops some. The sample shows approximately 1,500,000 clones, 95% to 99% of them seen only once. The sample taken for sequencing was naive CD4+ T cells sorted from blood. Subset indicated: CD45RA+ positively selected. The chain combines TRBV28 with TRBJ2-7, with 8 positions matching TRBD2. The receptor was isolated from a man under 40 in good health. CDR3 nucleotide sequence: TGTGCCAGCACCCCCGGGGTAGCGGGATCCTACGAGCAGTACTTC. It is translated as CASTPGVAGSYEQYF. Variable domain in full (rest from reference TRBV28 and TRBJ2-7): DVKVTQSSRYLVKRTGEKVFLECVQDMDHENMFWYRQDPGLGLRLIYFSYDVKMKEKGDIPEGYSVSREKKERFSLILESASTNQTSMYLCASTPGVAGSYEQYFGPGTRLTVT.